These 9 T cell receptor beta chains originate from one sample sequenced in a study of a mutant IDH1 vaccine in newly diagnosed glioma. Time point described: week 47, end of study. Each dose delivered 300 ug of mutant IDH1 20-mer peptide subcutaneously with imiquimod. Profiling relied on immunoSEQ multiplex PCR, and the TCRdb table lists in-frame clones only, not all of them. Of about 34,000 clones listed, around nine tenths were seen once; the top ten hold about 11%. These receptors' targets are unknown. Material: PBMCs, obtained from a glioma patient whose treatment included an IDH1 peptide vaccine. The receptors were gathered from a woman between 25 and 40 years old with glioma.

Here the CDR3 DNA reads TGCGCCAGCAGCTTTTCCGGGTTCGATCAGCCCCAGCATTTT. It is translated as CASSFSGFDQPQHF. This rearrangement joins TRBV5-1 to TRBJ1-5, with D unclear. Germline loops: CDR1 SGHRS, CDR2 YFSETQ. The CDR3 extends over 14 amino acids. Between the trimmed V and J ends, which lost 2 bases and 5 bases, there was a span of 11 bases.

V gene TRBV7-6 combines with J gene TRBJ1-5, with TRBD1 identical over 7 bases. The CDR3 has 16 residues. Germline V gene lookup returns CDR1 SGHVS and CDR2 FNYEAQ. Trimming at V came to 4 bases and at J to 0 bases, leaving 6 bases not matched to a gene. The CDR3 DNA reads TGTGCCAGCAGCTCCCGAGGACAGGTTAGCAATCAGCCCCAGCATTTT. It translates to CASSSRGQVSNQPQHF.

The V gene is TRBV6-6, the J gene TRBJ1-1, with 7 positions matching TRBD1. CDR1 is MNHNY, CDR2 SVGAGI, per germline (reference sequence). The CDR3 loop spans 15 amino acids. J gave up 7 bases and V 2 bases, and 10 bases lay outside the gene matches. The CDR3 region is CASSYLVGTEYEAFF. The CDR3 coding sequence is TGTGCCAGCAGTTACCTCGTAGGGACAGAATATGAAGCTTTCTTT.

This rearrangement joins TRBV7-9 to TRBJ1-6, with D perhaps TRBD1 (6 bases). There are 15 residues in the CDR3. The V end was cut by 2 bases, the J end by 10 bases, with 15 bases between. Germline CDR1 is SEHNR and CDR2 is FQNEAQ (reference sequence). The CDR3 region is CASSLYGGKESPLHF. The CDR3 DNA reads TGTGCCAGCAGCTTATATGGGGGCAAGGAATCACCCCTCCACTTT. Looking up the rest from reference TRBV7-9 and TRBJ1-6 gives the full variable domain: DTGVSQNPRHKITKRGQNVTFRCDPISEHNRLYWYRQTLGQGPEFLTYFQNEAQLEKSRLLSDRFSAERPKGSFSTLEIQRTEQGDSAMYLCASSLYGGKESPLHFGNGTRLTVT.

J is TRBJ1-4 and V is TRBV4-2; 9 bases match TRBD1. The CDR3 spans 18 residues. V was clipped by 8 bases and J by 4 bases; unmatched bases: 17. Germline loops: CDR1 LGHNA, CDR2 YNFKEQ. CDR3 in DNA: TGTGCCAGCTCACCTATACCTTCGACGGACAGGGGTAATGAAAAACTGTTTTTT. Its protein product is CASSPIPSTDRGNEKLFF.

The chain employs TRBV5-4 and TRBJ1-5; no clear D gene. The CDR3 runs 11 residues. Germline lookup yields CDR1 SGHNT and CDR2 YYREEE (reference sequence). V dropped 6 bases and J dropped 9 bases, with 10 bases sitting between them. This CDR3 reads CASTRVRPQHF. In nucleotides, the CDR3 is TGTGCCAGCACCCGGGTAAGGCCCCAGCATTTT.

J is TRBJ1-2 and V is TRBV10-3; D gene unclear. Between the trimmed V and J ends, which lost 5 bases and 1 base, there was a span of 5 bases. Germline V gene data show CDR1 as ENHRY and CDR2 as SYGVKD. There are 12 residues in the CDR3. In nucleotides, the CDR3 is TGTGCCATCAGTTGGGATAACTATGGCTACACCTTC. It translates to CAISWDNYGYTF.

This clone was seen once. The genes are TRBV11-2 and TRBJ2-7, with D maybe TRBD2 (6 bases). The germline gives CDR1 SGHAT, CDR2 FQNNGV. The CDR3 is made up of 14 amino acids. The V and J ends lost 1 base and 7 bases respectively, with 14 bases between them. In DNA form, the CDR3 reads TGTGCCAGCAGCTTAGGACGCGGGGTCGGGGAGCAGTACTTC. It specifies CASSLGRGVGEQYF.

The chain couples TRBV5-1 to TRBJ1-3; 11 bases fit TRBD1. J was trimmed by 3 bases and V by 4 bases; bases with no gene match: 3. Germline CDR1 reads SGHRS; CDR2 reads YFSETQ. The CDR3 extends over 15 amino acids. CDR3 bases: TGCGCCAGCAGCCCGGACAGGGGGCTTGGAAACACCATATATTTT. Protein: CASSPDRGLGNTIYF. The full variable domain, in which reference TRBV5-1 and TRBJ1-3 provide the parts outside the CDR3, is KAGVTQTPRYLIKTRGQQVTLSCSPISGHRSVSWYQQTPGQGLQFLFEYFSETQRNKGNFPGRFSGRQFSNSRSEMNVSTLELGDSALYLCASSPDRGLGNTIYFGEGSWLTVV.